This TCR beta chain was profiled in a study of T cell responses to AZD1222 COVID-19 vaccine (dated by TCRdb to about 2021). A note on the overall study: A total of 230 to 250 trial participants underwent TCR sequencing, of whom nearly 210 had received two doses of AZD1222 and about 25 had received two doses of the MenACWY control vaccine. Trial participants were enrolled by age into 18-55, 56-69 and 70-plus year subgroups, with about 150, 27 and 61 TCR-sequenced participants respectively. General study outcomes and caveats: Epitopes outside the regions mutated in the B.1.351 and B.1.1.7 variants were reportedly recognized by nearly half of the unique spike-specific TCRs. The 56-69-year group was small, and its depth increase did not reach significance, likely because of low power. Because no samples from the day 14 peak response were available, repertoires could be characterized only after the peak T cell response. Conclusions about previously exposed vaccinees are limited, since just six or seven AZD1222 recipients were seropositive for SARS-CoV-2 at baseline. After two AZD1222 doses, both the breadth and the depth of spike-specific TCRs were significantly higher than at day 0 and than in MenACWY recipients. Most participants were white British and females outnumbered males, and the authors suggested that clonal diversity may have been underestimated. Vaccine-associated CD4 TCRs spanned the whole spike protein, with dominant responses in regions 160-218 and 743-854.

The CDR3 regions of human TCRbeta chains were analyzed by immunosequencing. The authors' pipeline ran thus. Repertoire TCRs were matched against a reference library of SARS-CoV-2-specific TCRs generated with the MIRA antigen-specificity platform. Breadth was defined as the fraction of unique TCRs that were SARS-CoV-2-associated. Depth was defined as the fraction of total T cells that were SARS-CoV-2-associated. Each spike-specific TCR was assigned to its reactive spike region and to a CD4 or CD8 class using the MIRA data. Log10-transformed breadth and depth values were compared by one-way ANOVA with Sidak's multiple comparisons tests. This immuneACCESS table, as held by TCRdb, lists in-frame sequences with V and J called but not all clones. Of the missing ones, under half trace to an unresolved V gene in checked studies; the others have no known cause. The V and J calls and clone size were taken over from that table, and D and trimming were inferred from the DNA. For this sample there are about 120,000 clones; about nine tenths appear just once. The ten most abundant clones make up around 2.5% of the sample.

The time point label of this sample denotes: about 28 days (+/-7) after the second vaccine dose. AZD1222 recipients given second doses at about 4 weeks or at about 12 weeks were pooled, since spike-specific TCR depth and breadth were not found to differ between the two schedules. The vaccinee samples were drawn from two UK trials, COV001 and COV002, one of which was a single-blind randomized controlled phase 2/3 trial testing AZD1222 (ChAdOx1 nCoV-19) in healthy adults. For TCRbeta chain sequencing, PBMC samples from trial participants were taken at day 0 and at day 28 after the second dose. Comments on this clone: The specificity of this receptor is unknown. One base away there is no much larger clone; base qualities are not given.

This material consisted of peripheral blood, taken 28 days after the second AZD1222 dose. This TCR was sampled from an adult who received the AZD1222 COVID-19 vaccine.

The nucleotides read TGTGCCAGTAGTGCCAGGGGGCTCGCCTATGGCTACACCTTC. It translates to CASSARGLAYGYTF. The rearranged segments are TRBV19 and TRBJ1-2; 8 bases in the middle match TRBD1. V trim: 5 bases; J trim: 4 bases; unmatched bases: 6. Looking up the germline V gene (reference sequence) yields CDR1 LNHDA and CDR2 SQIVND. Measured from the cysteine to the phenylalanine, the CDR3 is 14 residues long. Only the CDR3 DNA stays, 42 bases, in frame from base 1.